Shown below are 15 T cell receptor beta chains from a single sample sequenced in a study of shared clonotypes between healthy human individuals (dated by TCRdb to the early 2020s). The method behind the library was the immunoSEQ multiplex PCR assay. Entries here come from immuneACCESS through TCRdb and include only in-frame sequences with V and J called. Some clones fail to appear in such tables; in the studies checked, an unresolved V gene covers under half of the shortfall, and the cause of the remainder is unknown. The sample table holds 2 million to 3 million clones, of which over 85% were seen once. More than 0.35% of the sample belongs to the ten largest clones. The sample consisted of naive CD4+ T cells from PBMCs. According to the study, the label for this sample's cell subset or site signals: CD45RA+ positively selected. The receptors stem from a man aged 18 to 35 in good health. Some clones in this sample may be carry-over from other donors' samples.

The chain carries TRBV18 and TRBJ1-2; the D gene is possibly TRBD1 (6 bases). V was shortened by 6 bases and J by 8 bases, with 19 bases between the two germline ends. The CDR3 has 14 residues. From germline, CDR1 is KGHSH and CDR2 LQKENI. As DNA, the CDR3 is TGTGCCAGCTCTCCAACAGGACAGAGGTCGGGCTACACCTTC. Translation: CASSPTGQRSGYTF.

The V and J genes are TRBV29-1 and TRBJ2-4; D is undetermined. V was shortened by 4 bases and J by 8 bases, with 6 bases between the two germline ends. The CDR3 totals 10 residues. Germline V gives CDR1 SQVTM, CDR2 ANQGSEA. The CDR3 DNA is TGCAGCGTTGGGGTGGACATTCAGTACTTC. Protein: CSVGVDIQYF.

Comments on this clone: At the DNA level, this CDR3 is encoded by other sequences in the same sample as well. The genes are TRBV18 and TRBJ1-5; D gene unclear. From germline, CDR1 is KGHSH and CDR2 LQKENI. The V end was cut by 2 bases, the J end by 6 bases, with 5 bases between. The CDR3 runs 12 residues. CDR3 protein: CASSPGGQPQHF. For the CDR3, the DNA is TGTGCCAGCTCACCAGGCGGTCAGCCCCAGCATTTT.

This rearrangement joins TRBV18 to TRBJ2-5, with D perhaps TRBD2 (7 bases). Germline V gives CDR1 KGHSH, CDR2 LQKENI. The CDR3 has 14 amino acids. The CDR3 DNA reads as TGTGCGGGGGCCCCGGGAGGAGGACAAGAGACCCAGTACTTC. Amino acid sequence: CAGAPGGGQETQYF. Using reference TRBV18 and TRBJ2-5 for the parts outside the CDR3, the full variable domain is NAGVMQNPRHLVRRRGQEARLRCSPMKGHSHVYWYRQLPEEGLKFMVYLQKENIIDESGMPKERFSAEFPKEGPSILRIQQVVRGDSAAYFCAGAPGGGQETQYFGPGTRLLVL.

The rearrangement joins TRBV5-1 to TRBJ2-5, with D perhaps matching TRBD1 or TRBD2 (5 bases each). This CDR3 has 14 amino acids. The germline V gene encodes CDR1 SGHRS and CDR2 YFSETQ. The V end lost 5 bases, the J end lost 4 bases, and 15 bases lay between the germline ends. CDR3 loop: CASSFSLGPETQYF. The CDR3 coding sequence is TGCGCCAGCAGTTTTAGCCTGGGACCAGAGACCCAGTACTTC.

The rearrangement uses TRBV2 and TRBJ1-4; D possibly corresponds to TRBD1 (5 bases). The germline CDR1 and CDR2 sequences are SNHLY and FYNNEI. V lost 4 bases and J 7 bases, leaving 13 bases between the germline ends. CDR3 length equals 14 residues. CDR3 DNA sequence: TGTGCCAGCAGTGCTCCCCGGCAGGGTGAAAAACTGTTTTTT. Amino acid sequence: CASSAPRQGEKLFF.

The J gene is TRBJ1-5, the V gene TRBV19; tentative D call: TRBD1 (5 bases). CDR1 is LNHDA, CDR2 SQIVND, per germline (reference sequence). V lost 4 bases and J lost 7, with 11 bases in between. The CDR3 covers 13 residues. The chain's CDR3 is CASSTPGLQPQHF. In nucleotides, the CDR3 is TGTGCCAGTAGTACACCAGGGTTGCAGCCCCAGCATTTT. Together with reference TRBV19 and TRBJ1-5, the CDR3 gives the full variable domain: DGGITQSPKYLFRKEGQNVTLSCEQNLNHDAMYWYRQDPGQGLRLIYYSQIVNDFQKGDIAEGYSVSREKKESFPLTVTSAQKNPTAFYLCASSTPGLQPQHFGDGTRLSIL.

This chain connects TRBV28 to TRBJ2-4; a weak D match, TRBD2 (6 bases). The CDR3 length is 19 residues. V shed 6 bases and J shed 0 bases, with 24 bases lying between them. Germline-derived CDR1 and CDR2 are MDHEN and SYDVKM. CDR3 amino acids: CASSLTGRGSKLAKNIQYF. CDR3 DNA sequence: TGTGCCAGCAGCTTAACTGGACGGGGGAGCAAACTAGCCAAAAACATTCAGTACTTC.

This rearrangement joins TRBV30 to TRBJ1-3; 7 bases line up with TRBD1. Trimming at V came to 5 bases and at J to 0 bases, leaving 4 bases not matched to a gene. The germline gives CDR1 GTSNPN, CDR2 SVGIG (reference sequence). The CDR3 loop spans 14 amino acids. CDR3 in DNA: TGTGCCTGGGACGACAGGGTCTCTGGAAACACCATATATTTT. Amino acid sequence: CAWDDRVSGNTIYF.

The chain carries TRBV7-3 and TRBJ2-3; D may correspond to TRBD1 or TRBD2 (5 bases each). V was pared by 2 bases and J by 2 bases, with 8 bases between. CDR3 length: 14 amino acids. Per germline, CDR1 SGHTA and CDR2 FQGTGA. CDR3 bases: TGTGCCAGCAGCTTATTCGGGGCCACAGATACGCAGTATTTT. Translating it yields CASSLFGATDTQYF. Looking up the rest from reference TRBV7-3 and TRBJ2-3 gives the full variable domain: GAGVSQTPSNKVTEKGKYVELRCDPISGHTALYWYRQSLGQGPEFLIYFQGTGAADDSGLPNDRFFAVRPEGSVSTLKIQRTERGDSAVYLCASSLFGATDTQYFGPGTRLTVL.

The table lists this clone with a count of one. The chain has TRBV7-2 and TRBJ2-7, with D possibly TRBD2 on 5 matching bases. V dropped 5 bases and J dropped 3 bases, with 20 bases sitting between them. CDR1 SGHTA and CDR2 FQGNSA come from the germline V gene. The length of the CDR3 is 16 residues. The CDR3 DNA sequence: TGTGCCAGCAGCCTTCCAACCACTAGTTGGGACTACGAGCAGTACTTC. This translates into CASSLPTTSWDYEQYF.

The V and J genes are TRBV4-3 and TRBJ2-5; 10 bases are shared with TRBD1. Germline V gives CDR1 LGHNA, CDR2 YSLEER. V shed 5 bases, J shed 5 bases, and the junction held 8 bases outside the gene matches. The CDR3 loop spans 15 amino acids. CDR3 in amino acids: CASSVGTGAFETQYF. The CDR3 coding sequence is TGCGCCAGCAGCGTGGGGACAGGGGCTTTTGAGACCCAGTACTTC.

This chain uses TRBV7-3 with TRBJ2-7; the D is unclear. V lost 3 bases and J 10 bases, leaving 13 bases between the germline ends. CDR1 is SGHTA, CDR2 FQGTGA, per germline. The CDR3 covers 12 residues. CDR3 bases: TGTGCCAGCAGCTTCTCCGGTCCGCTTCAGTACTTC. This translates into CASSFSGPLQYF.

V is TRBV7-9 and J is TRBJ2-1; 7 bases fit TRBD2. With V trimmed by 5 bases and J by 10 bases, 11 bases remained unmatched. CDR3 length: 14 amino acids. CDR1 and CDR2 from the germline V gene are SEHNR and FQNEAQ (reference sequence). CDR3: CASSPPGGRDEQFF. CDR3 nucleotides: TGTGCCAGCAGCCCGCCGGGCGGGAGAGACGAGCAGTTCTTC.

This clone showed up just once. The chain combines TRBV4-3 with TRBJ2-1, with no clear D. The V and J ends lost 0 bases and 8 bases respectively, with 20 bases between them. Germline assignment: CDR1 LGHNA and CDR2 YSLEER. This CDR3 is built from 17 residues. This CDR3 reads CASSQDIRVHEWDEQFF. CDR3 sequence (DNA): TGCGCCAGCAGCCAAGACATCCGGGTTCATGAGTGGGATGAGCAGTTCTTC.